This T cell receptor beta chain was recovered during a study of CD8 T cells in Susac syndrome (dated by TCRdb to about 2019). For the study in its entirety: Repertoire sequencing was used to test whether CD8+ T cell activation and differentiation in Susac syndrome was antigen driven. The paper as a whole reports these results and caveats: The number of individuals in the TCR sequencing and HLA analysis was recognized as being relatively small.

This clonotype has more than one count but fewer than ten. Its antigen remains undetermined. It has no much larger one-base neighbor in the sample; base qualities were not kept. RNA was extracted using the RNeasy kit, and roughly 0.45 to 1 microgram was reverse transcribed with random hexamers. The immunoSEQ multiplex PCR assay, which covers 54 Vbeta and 13 Jbeta segments, was used to amplify TCR beta CDR3 regions. Bias from PCR amplification was corrected by using a synthetic template baseline for primer optimization and for computational correction. The source study handled its data this way. Reads were assigned to V, D and J genes according to IMGT and analyzed in immunoSEQ Analyzer, with only productive sequences retained. Clonality was calculated as one minus the Shannon entropy normalized by log2 of the number of productive unique sequences. For each patient and control, public and private clones were evaluated among the 100 most prevalent clones. Clones were defined as Susac-specific when absent from the healthy and MS cohorts, from about a thousand published viral clones and from other ImmuneACCESS disease sequences. TCRdb applied fastp at Q25 and MiXCR to the public reads, then kept only in-frame beta chains. Identical CDR3 protein sequences are pooled into one entry, listed with their most common genes and DNA. Here the V and J calls rest on TCRdb's processing, not on the authors' analysis. The sample table lists approximately 200,000 distinct CDR3 sequences, around 93% of them with a count of one. Approximately 0.082% of the sample is in the top ten clones.

Peripheral blood CD8+ and CD4+ T cells from healthy donors, Susac syndrome patients and multiple sclerosis patients were profiled by high-throughput TCR beta sequencing. Multiple sclerosis controls were treatment-naive patients with stable or active relapsing-remitting disease fulfilling revised McDonald criteria. Bulk CD8+ and CD4+ T cells were purified by magnetic negative isolation, while CD8+ TEMRA cells were enriched using FACS. Blood was drawn into EDTA tubes, processed within 24 hours, and PBMCs were isolated by density gradient centrifugation. PBMCs intended for TCR sequencing were cryopreserved in liquid nitrogen and were subsequently thawed in a 37 degrees C water bath. A purity of at least 90% was achieved for sorted or isolated CD4+, CD8+ and CD8+ TEMRA cells. Sample: CD4+ T cells from PBMCs. The sequence derives from a human donor with multiple sclerosis.

The nucleotide sequence reads TGTGCCAGCAGGCGGACAGGCACAGATACGCAGTATTTT. The encoded protein is CASRRTGTDTQYF. Recombination linked TRBV6-4 to TRBJ2-3, with TRBD1 tentatively as D gene (6 bases match). The CDR3 goes from the cysteine to the phenylalanine over 13 residues. CDR3 DNA only is kept here, 39 bases in frame from base 1. V is pared back by 6 bases and J by 1 base, with 8 bases lying between the germline termini. The germline V gene gives CDR1 as MRHNA and CDR2 as SNTAGT.